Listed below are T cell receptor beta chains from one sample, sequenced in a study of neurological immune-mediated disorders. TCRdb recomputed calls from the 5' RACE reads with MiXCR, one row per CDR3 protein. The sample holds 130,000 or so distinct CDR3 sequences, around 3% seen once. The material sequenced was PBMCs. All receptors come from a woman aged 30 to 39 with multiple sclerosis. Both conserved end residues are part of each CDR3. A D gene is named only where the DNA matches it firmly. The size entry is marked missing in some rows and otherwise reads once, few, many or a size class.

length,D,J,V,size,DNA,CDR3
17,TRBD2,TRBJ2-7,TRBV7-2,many,TGTGCCAGCAGCTTATGGGCTAGCGGGAGGAGCTCCTACGAGCAGTACTTC,CASSLWASGRSSYEQYF
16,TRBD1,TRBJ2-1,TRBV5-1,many,TGCGCCAGCAGCCCGACGGGACAGGGGTATTACAATGAGCAGTTCTTC,CASSPTGQGYYNEQFF
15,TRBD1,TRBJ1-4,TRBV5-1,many,TGCGCCAGCAGCTTGGGGACAGGGCGGGATGAAAAACTGTTTTTT,CASSLGTGRDEKLFF
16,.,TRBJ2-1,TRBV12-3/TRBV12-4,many,TGTGCCAGCAGCCCGTGGGAGCGTCCCCAACATTATTTGGCGTTCTTC,CASSPWERPQHYLAFF
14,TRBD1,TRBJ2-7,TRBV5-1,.,TGCGCCAGCAGCGGGGGACAGGGAATAGACGAGCAGTACTTC,CASSGGQGIDEQYF
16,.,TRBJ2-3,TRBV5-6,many,TGTGCCAGCAGCTTGGAGCGTTGGGGAAGCACAGATACGCAGTATTTT,CASSLERWGSTDTQYF
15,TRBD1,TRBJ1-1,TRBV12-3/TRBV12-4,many,TGTGCCAGCAGTTCCGGACAGGGGATGAACACTGAAGCTTTCTTT,CASSSGQGMNTEAFF
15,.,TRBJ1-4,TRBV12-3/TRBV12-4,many,TGTGCCAGCAGCCCCCAAGCCGGGGGAAGCGAAAAACTGTTTTTT,CASSPQAGGSEKLFF
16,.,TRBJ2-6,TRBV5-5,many,TGTGCCAGCAGCTTCGCGGGATCATCTGGGGCCAACGTCCTGACTTTC,CASSFAGSSGANVLTF
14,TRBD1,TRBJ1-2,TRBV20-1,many,TGCAGTGCCTCAACCCGGGACAGGGGCTATGGCTACACCTTC,CSASTRDRGYGYTF
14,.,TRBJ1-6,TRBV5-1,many,TGCGCCAGCAGTCGACAGGTTGTTAATTCACCCCTCCACTTT,CASSRQVVNSPLHF
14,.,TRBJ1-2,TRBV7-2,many,TGTGCCAGCAGCTTATCCGGGTCTAACTATGGCTACACCTTC,CASSLSGSNYGYTF
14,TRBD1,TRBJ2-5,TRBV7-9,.,TGTGCCAGCAGCAATGACAGGGGCACGGAGACCCAGTACTTC,CASSNDRGTETQYF
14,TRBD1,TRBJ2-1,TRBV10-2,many,TGCGCCAGTCGTCCCGGGACGGACAGGGGTGAGCAGTTCTTC,CASRPGTDRGEQFF
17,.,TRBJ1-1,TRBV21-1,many,TGTGCCAGCAGCTCTGGGGGGCCCAGGGCGGCGAACACTGAAGCTTTCTTT,CASSSGGPRAANTEAFF
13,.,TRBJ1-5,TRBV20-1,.,TGCAGTGCTAGTGAGGGCCTGGGGCAGCCCCAGCATTTT,CSASEGLGQPQHF
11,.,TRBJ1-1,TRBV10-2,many,TGCGCCAGCGGGGGGCTCTCTGAAGCTTTCTTT,CASGGLSEAFF